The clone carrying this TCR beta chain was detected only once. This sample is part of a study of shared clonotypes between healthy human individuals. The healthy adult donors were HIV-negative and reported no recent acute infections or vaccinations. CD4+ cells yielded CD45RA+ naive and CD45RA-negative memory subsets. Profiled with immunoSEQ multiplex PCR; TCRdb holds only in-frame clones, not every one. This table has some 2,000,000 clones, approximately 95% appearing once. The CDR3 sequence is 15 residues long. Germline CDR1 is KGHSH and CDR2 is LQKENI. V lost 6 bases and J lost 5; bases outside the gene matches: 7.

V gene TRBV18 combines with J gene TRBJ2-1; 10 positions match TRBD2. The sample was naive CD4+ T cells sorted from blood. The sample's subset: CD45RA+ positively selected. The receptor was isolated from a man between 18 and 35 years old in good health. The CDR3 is CASSIGLAVHNEQFF. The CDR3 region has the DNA TGTGCCAGCTCGATCGGACTAGCGGTTCACAATGAGCAGTTCTTC.